This record covers a single T cell receptor (beta chain). Its antigen remains unknown. Trimming pared 2 bases from V and 4 bases from J, leaving 10 bases between. Germline-derived CDR1 and CDR2 are SSHAT and FNYEAQ (reference sequence). This CDR3 contains 14 residues. This entry is derived from a study of regulatory and conventional T cells in RAG deficiency. Study-wide results and caveats: Control T-cell subsets had markedly higher Shannon entropy and lower Simpson indices than RAG-deficient patients.

The data were produced by immunoSEQ multiplex PCR, yet TCRdb's version contains in-frame clones alone and is incomplete. The data hold 25,000 to 35,000 clones, with roughly 96% observed a single time. Conventional CD4+ T cells were sorted from blood as CD25-low CD127-high cells. These data are also associated with another study on regulatory T cells. That source adds: The PCR used 52 TRBV and 13 TRBJ primers.

The specimen was CD25- CD4+ T cells sorted from blood. The chain recombines TRBV7-7 with TRBJ2-3; D might be TRBD2 (7 bases). This receptor was obtained from a human donor in good health. CDR3 protein: CASSLLGGADTQYF. Here the CDR3 DNA reads TGTGCCAGCAGCTTATTAGGGGGGGCAGATACGCAGTATTTT.